The 30 T cell receptor beta chains below were found in one sample sequenced in a study of shared clonotypes between healthy human individuals (dated by TCRdb to 2018 to 2020). The library was prepared using the immunoSEQ multiplex PCR assay. Drawn from immuneACCESS, this table holds only the in-frame rearrangements with V and J called that TCRdb kept. Clones are partly lost; checked studies trace under half to an unresolved V gene and leave the rest unexplained. This sample gives 500,000 to 700,000 clones in total; approximately 95% of them show up just once. The top ten clones comprise around 0.11% of the sample. CD8 naive samples were obtained by positive selection for CCR7 among CD45RO-negative cells, yielding a CD45RA+CCR7+ population from which TemRA cells were excluded. The sample taken for sequencing was naive CD8+ T cells sorted from blood. The label giving this sample's cell subset or site can be read as: CD45RA+CCR7+. The receptors originated from a woman aged 25 to 39 in good health.

The genes are TRBV5-5 and TRBJ2-3, with 9 bases aligning to TRBD2. In germline, CDR1 is SGHKS, CDR2 YYEKEE (reference sequence). Trimming removed 2 bases from V and 4 bases from J; junction bases left unmatched: 8. There are 16 residues in the CDR3. The CDR3 bases are TGTGCCAGCAGCTTTTTTCCTAGCGGGATGTCAGATACGCAGTATTTT. It specifies CASSFFPSGMSDTQYF.

This chain joins TRBV9 and TRBJ2-2, with 9 bases matching TRBD2. Germline V gives CDR1 SGDLS, CDR2 YYNGEE. The CDR3 loop spans 15 amino acids. V was pared by 4 bases and J by 4 bases, with 5 bases of the junction left unmatched. The CDR3 nucleotides read TGTGCCAGCAGCTTAGCGGGGGAAACCACCGGGGAGCTGTTTTTT. Its translation: CASSLAGETTGELFF.

This clone was seen only once. The chain couples TRBV29-1 to TRBJ2-7; the D gene is possibly TRBD2 (6 bases). This CDR3 comprises 13 residues. Germline values: CDR1 SQVTM, CDR2 ANQGSEA. CDR3: CSALGGATYEQYF. CDR3 DNA sequence: TGCAGTGCCCTCGGGGGTGCCACCTACGAGCAGTACTTC.

The rearrangement joins TRBV27 to TRBJ1-1; the match to TRBD1 covers 9 bases. Germline V gene sequence: CDR1 MNHEY, CDR2 SMNVEV (reference sequence). This CDR3 spans 15 amino acids. Trimming removed 5 bases from V and 5 bases from J; junction bases left unmatched: 9. Here the CDR3 reads CASSPGTGRGTEAFF. CDR3 DNA: TGTGCCAGCAGTCCTGGGACAGGGAGGGGGACTGAAGCTTTCTTT.

The V and J genes are TRBV6-5 and TRBJ2-7; TRBD2 matches 7 bases. CDR3 length equals 14 residues. After removal of 4 bases from V and 6 bases from J, the junction contained 9 bases not matched to a gene. The germline V gene encodes CDR1 MNHEY and CDR2 SVGAGI. The DNA for the CDR3 is TGTGCCAGCAGTTCAGCGGGACCAGCGTCCGAGCAGTACTTC. Its protein product is CASSSAGPASEQYF.

The chain carries TRBV7-7 and TRBJ2-6, with D possibly matching TRBD2 (6 bases). The V gene lost 5 bases and the J gene lost 1 base, with 18 bases spanning the gap. The CDR3 sequence is 18 residues long. Germline CDR1 is SSHAT and CDR2 is FNYEAQ (reference sequence). DNA of the CDR3: TGTGCCAGCAGCCAAAATACGGTCGGACTATCTGGGGCCAACGTCCTGACTTTC. Translating it yields CASSQNTVGLSGANVLTF.

The V call is TRBV27, the J call TRBJ2-3; 9 nucleotides align to TRBD2. The length of the CDR3 is 15 residues. Trimming removed 4 bases from V and 2 bases from J; junction bases left unmatched: 4. Germline V CDR1 and CDR2: MNHEY, SMNVEV (reference sequence). In DNA form, the CDR3 reads TGTGCCAGCAGTTGGGCTAGCGGGGACACAGATACGCAGTATTTT. It encodes CASSWASGDTDTQYF.

The V gene is TRBV28, the J gene TRBJ2-7; 7 nucleotides agree with TRBD2. The CDR3 runs to 14 residues. The germline gives CDR1 MDHEN, CDR2 SYDVKM. V trimming: 0 bases; J trimming: 7 bases; junction bases outside the gene matches: 6. The CDR3 nucleotides are TGTGCCAGCAGTTTATGGGGCGGGAGTTGGGAGCAGTACTTC. Its protein product is CASSLWGGSWEQYF. Drawing the rest from reference TRBV28 and TRBJ2-7, the complete variable domain is DVKVTQSSRYLVKRTGEKVFLECVQDMDHENMFWYRQDPGLGLRLIYFSYDVKMKEKGDIPEGYSVSREKKERFSLILESASTNQTSMYLCASSLWGGSWEQYFGPGTRLTVT.

V usage is TRBV28 and J usage is TRBJ2-7; 7 bases match TRBD1. Germline values: CDR1 MDHEN, CDR2 SYDVKM. Trimming took 1 base from V and 2 from J; bases not matched to a gene: 20. This CDR3 is built from 20 residues. The CDR3 protein is CASSLSLQGQGVPGTYEQYF. The DNA of the CDR3 is TGTGCCAGCAGTTTATCGCTACAGGGGCAGGGAGTACCTGGGACCTACGAGCAGTACTTC.

The gene calls are TRBV2 and TRBJ2-1; D tentatively reads TRBD1 or TRBD2 (5 bases each). This CDR3 comprises 20 residues. V lost 10 bases and J lost 0, with 31 bases in between. Germline V gene sequence: CDR1 SNHLY, CDR2 FYNNEI. The CDR3 DNA reads TGTGCCACCGAGAGCCTAGATGGTCCAGGGACCAACAGCTCCTACAATGAGCAGTTCTTC. It codes for CATESLDGPGTNSSYNEQFF. Filled out from reference TRBV2 and TRBJ2-1, the complete variable domain reads EPEVTQTPSHQVTQMGQEVILRCVPISNHLYFYWYRQILGQKVEFLVSFYNNEISEKSEIFDDQFSVERPDGSNFTLKIRSTKLEDSAMYFCATESLDGPGTNSSYNEQFFGPGTRLTVL.

The rearrangement links TRBV19 to TRBJ1-4; TRBD1 matches 8 bases. The trim removed 6 bases at V and 0 bases at J, leaving 6 bases unmatched. CDR3 length: 16 amino acids. CDR1 and CDR2 from the germline V gene are LNHDA and SQIVND (reference sequence). The CDR3, as DNA: TGTGCCAGTAGCCCCGGGACAGGATCAACTAATGAAAAACTGTTTTTT. Its translation: CASSPGTGSTNEKLFF.

The chain links TRBV19 to TRBJ2-7; D is unresolved. Trimming removed 11 bases at V and 5 bases at J, with 16 bases between. CDR3 size: 12 residues. Germline values: CDR1 LNHDA, CDR2 SQIVND (reference sequence). CDR3 bases: TGTGCCTCCCACGGAGAACGGGACGAGCAGTACTTC. Its protein is CASHGERDEQYF.

The chain combines TRBV5-4 with TRBJ2-5; D unresolved. The V end lost 4 bases, the J end lost 2 bases, and 12 bases lay between the germline ends. This CDR3 is built from 14 residues. Germline V gene sequence: CDR1 SGHNT, CDR2 YYREEE (reference sequence). The CDR3 protein is CASSRRSEQETQYF. The CDR3 coding sequence is TGTGCCAGCAGCCGGCGGTCCGAGCAAGAGACCCAGTACTTC.

This rearrangement joins TRBV19 to TRBJ2-6, with D perhaps assigned TRBD1 or TRBD2 (5 bases each). The CDR3 sequence is 15 residues long. Germline values: CDR1 LNHDA, CDR2 SQIVND (reference sequence). V was shortened by 9 bases and J by 0 bases, with 12 bases between the two germline ends. CDR3 coding DNA: TGTGCCAGCAAAAGGGACGACTCTGGGGCCAACGTCCTGACTTTC. Amino acids: CASKRDDSGANVLTF.

In regard to this clone: This CDR3 is also generated by other DNA sequences in the sample. The chain carries TRBV19 and TRBJ1-5, with TRBD1 identical over 7 bases. Unmatched junction bases numbered 3, after V lost 3 bases and J lost 4 bases. The CDR3 consists of 14 residues. Germline V CDR1 and CDR2: LNHDA, SQIVND (reference sequence). CDR3 sequence reads: CASSIRDSNQPQHF. The DNA of the CDR3 is TGTGCCAGTAGTATTCGGGACAGTAATCAGCCCCAGCATTTT.

CDR3 loop: CASSPRTSGRNEQFF. In DNA form, the CDR3 reads TGTGCCAGCAGCCCCAGGACTAGCGGGAGAAATGAGCAGTTCTTC. The gene calls are TRBV7-9 and TRBJ2-1, with 13 nucleotides matching TRBD2. The V gene end was trimmed by 5 bases and the J gene end by 7 bases; junction bases not matched to a gene: 5. CDR3 length: 15 residues. Germline lookup yields CDR1 SEHNR and CDR2 FQNEAQ (reference sequence).

CDR3 nucleotide sequence: TGTGCCAGCAGCTTGGACGGGACAGGGGTTTATGGCTACACCTTC. Translating it yields CASSLDGTGVYGYTF. V and J are TRBV5-4 and TRBJ1-2; 10 bases align to TRBD1. Germline V gene data show CDR1 as SGHNT and CDR2 as YYREEE (reference sequence). The V segment lost 0 bases and the J segment 5 bases; nucleotides outside the gene matches: 4. The CDR3 length is 15 residues.

The chain uses TRBV5-1 and TRBJ2-7; no clear D. The V gene's germline CDR1 is SGHRS and CDR2 YFSETQ. The CDR3 has 14 residues. V dropped 0 bases and J dropped 1 base, with 8 bases sitting between them. CDR3 region: CASSLVVDSYEQYF. In DNA form, the CDR3 reads TGCGCCAGCAGCTTGGTAGTAGATTCCTACGAGCAGTACTTC. Using reference TRBV5-1 and TRBJ2-7 for the parts outside the CDR3, the full variable domain is KAGVTQTPRYLIKTRGQQVTLSCSPISGHRSVSWYQQTPGQGLQFLFEYFSETQRNKGNFPGRFSGRQFSNSRSEMNVSTLELGDSALYLCASSLVVDSYEQYFGPGTRLTVT.

This clone was seen only once. In DNA, the CDR3 is TGTGCCAGCAGCTTAGAGGGGGTTGAGCAGTTCTTC. Translating it yields CASSLEGVEQFF. The V and J genes are TRBV7-6 and TRBJ2-1; possible D gene TRBD1, 6 bases. Germline V gene sequence: CDR1 SGHVS, CDR2 FNYEAQ. V gave up 1 base and J gave up 9 bases, with 7 bases separating them. The CDR3 runs to 12 residues. The full variable domain, rest sourced from reference TRBV7-6 and TRBJ2-1, is GAGVSQSPRYKVTKRGQDVALRCDPISGHVSLYWYRQALGQGPEFLTYFNYEAQQDKSGLPNDRFSAERPEGSISTLTIQRTEQRDSAMYRCASSLEGVEQFFGPGTRLTVL.

The chain combines TRBV7-9 with TRBJ1-3, with 7 bases identical to TRBD1. The CDR3 covers 15 residues. Germline trimming cut 8 bases from V and 4 bases from J; bases unmatched to any gene: 11. CDR1 and CDR2 from the germline V gene are SEHNR and FQNEAQ (reference sequence). The CDR3 region has the DNA TGTGCCAGCGGCCCCCCGGACAGGAGAGGAAACACCATATATTTT. This translates into CASGPPDRRGNTIYF.

This clone appeared once. This chain connects TRBV5-8 to TRBJ1-2, with TRBD1 identical over 8 bases. The junction had 6 bases not matched to a gene; V was cut back by 4 bases and J by 7 bases. The CDR3 extends over 13 amino acids. The germline V gene has CDR1 SGHTS and CDR2 YDEGEE. This chain's CDR3 is CASSPGGRGGYTF. For the CDR3, the DNA is TGTGCCAGCAGCCCAGGGGGCCGTGGTGGCTACACCTTC.

The V gene is TRBV21-1, the J gene TRBJ2-1. TRBV21-1 is a pseudogene locus. This CDR3 comprises 12 residues. The DNA for the CDR3 is TGTGCCAGCAGCAAGGGTCACAATGAGCAGTTCTTC. Residues: CASSKGHNEQFF.

The chain recombines TRBV7-9 with TRBJ2-1, with 7 nucleotides matching TRBD2. Germline V CDR1 and CDR2: SEHNR, FQNEAQ (reference sequence). The CDR3 has 18 amino acids. Trimming cost V 5 bases and J 2 bases; bases outside gene matches: 15. DNA for the CDR3: TGTGCCAGCAGCCCAGCGAACCGGGCGGGAGCAACCTACAATGAGCAGTTCTTC. It codes for CASSPANRAGATYNEQFF. Using reference TRBV7-9 and TRBJ2-1 for the parts outside the CDR3, the full variable domain is DTGVSQNPRHKITKRGQNVTFRCDPISEHNRLYWYRQTLGQGPEFLTYFQNEAQLEKSRLLSDRFSAERPKGSFSTLEIQRTEQGDSAMYLCASSPANRAGATYNEQFFGPGTRLTVL.

This chain connects TRBV27 to TRBJ2-3, with D perhaps TRBD1 or TRBD2 (5 bases each). Looked up from germline, CDR1 is MNHEY and CDR2 is SMNVEV (reference sequence). This CDR3 is 13 amino acids long. Trimming removed 3 bases at V and 5 bases at J, with 9 bases between. The CDR3 protein is CASSFPGRDTQYF. The DNA of the CDR3 is TGTGCCAGCAGTTTCCCGGGACGAGATACGCAGTATTTT.

V is TRBV7-9 and J is TRBJ2-1; no clear D. With 5 bases removed from V and 8 bases from J, the gap between germline ends came to 4 bases. This CDR3 has 10 residues. The V gene's germline CDR1 is SEHNR and CDR2 FQNEAQ (reference sequence). CDR3 sequence: CASSRYEQFF. The CDR3 bases are TGTGCCAGCAGCCGCTATGAGCAGTTCTTC.

For the CDR3, the DNA is TGCGCCAGCAGACGAGACAGAGCTATCCAAGAGACCCAGTACTTC. Its protein is CASRRDRAIQETQYF. The genes are TRBV5-1 and TRBJ2-5, with D perhaps matching TRBD1 (5 bases). CDR1 and CDR2 from the germline V gene are SGHRS and YFSETQ. The ends were cut back, 5 bases at V and 1 base at J, with 15 bases in the middle. CDR3 length equals 15 residues.

The chain carries TRBV2 and TRBJ1-4; D is uncertain. V lost 5 bases to trimming and J lost 0 bases, with 10 bases between them. The CDR3 has 15 amino acids. Looked up from germline, CDR1 is SNHLY and CDR2 is FYNNEI. CDR3 nucleotide sequence: TGTGCCAGCAGTCGCCCGGATGCAACTAATGAAAAACTGTTTTTT. This translates into CASSRPDATNEKLFF. The variable domain in full, with the rest retrieved from reference TRBV2 and TRBJ1-4, is EPEVTQTPSHQVTQMGQEVILRCVPISNHLYFYWYRQILGQKVEFLVSFYNNEISEKSEIFDDQFSVERPDGSNFTLKIRSTKLEDSAMYFCASSRPDATNEKLFFGSGTQLSVL.

The CDR3 sequence: CASRSQGSEAFF. In nucleotides, the CDR3 is TGTGCCAGCCGATCACAGGGTTCGGAAGCTTTCTTT. The V and J genes are TRBV27 and TRBJ1-1; the D gene is possibly TRBD1 (6 bases). Germline loops: CDR1 MNHEY, CDR2 SMNVEV (reference sequence). The CDR3 is 12 residues long. The germline V and J ends were trimmed by 8 bases and 8 bases, with 15 bases remaining between them.

This chain links TRBV4-2 with TRBJ2-1; TRBD2 matches at 10 bases. The CDR3 loop spans 17 amino acids. Per the germline V gene, CDR1 is LGHNA and CDR2 is YNFKEQ. After removal of 3 bases from V and 0 bases from J, the junction contained 5 bases not matched to a gene. The DNA for the CDR3 is TGTGCCAGCAGCCAGAGGACTAGCGGAAGCTCCTACAATGAGCAGTTCTTC. This encodes CASSQRTSGSSYNEQFF.

V is TRBV27 and J is TRBJ1-1; D possibly corresponds to TRBD1 (5 bases). CDR3 length equals 12 residues. The germline V gene has CDR1 MNHEY and CDR2 SMNVEV (reference sequence). V was clipped by 9 bases and J by 4 bases, with 12 bases between them. CDR3 DNA sequence: TGTGCCAGTTGGACGGGGGGCACTGAAGCTTTCTTT. As protein: CASWTGGTEAFF.